This T cell receptor beta chain was profiled in a study of T cell repertoires in cytomegalovirus infection. Worth noting for this clonotype: The antigen remains undetermined.

TCRdb recomputed calls from the reads with MiXCR, one row per CDR3 protein. The table has around 710,000 distinct CDR3 sequences, 25% to 30% seen once. Germline values: CDR1 WSHSY, CDR2 SAAADI. There are 14 residues in the CDR3. Trimming removed 6 bases from V and 4 bases from J; junction bases left unmatched: 8. This chain connects TRBV10-2 to TRBJ1-1; TRBD1 matches at 7 bases. The sequence was obtained from a human donor in good health (CMV status not recorded). Some clones in this sample may be carry-over from other donors' samples. The sample in question was cultured CD8+ T cells from PBMCs, obtained from culture after CMV antigen stimulation. The CDR3, as DNA: TGCGCCAGCAGGGGAACAGGGGCCCCCACTGAAGCTTTCTTT. Protein sequence: CASRGTGAPTEAFF.